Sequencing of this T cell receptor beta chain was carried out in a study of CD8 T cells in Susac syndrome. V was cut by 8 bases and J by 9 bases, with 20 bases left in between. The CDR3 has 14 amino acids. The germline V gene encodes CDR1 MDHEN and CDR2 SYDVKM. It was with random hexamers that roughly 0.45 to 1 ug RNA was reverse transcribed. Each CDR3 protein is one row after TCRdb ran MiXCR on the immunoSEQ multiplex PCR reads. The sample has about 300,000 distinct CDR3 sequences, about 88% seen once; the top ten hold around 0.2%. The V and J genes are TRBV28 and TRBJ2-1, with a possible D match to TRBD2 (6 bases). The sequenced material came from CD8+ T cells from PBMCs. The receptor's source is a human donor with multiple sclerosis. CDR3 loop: CASWDFGMLTEQFF. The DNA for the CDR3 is TGTGCCAGCTGGGACTTTGGTATGTTGACTGAGCAGTTCTTC.